The subject of this entry is one TCR beta chain. Its antigen is not yet known. No base quality information exists; no much larger clone differs at one position. This specimen comes from a study of shared clonotypes between healthy human individuals (dated by TCRdb to about 2020). In the study overall: A few men and two women, aged 18 to 49 years, made up the cohort. To increase sequencing depth and limit assay-specific biases, different laboratories used diverse techniques to prepare libraries and sequence TCR repertoires. For each donor, CD4 naive and CD4 memory were each run on three plates, CD8 naive on two plates, and CD8 memory on one plate. Each donor's leukapheresis produced roughly between about 0.9 and 9.5 billion PBMCs. The study deeply sequenced blood TCR repertoires of several healthy adults to estimate repertoire size and the extent of clonotype sharing between individuals. The study at large found these results: Pairwise subsampling led to the expectation that sequencing depth would affect the degree of clonotype sharing among donors. Clonotypes shared by all four sorted-subset donors showed higher generation probabilities than non-shared clonotypes. The small number of donors limited the genetic and exposure-history diversity represented. Incomplete sequencing was indicated by rarefaction of sorted-subset datasets, despite the large sequencing depth. Sampling was restricted to blood, and TCR repertoires in tissue are likely to differ from TCR repertoires in blood. Naive subsets generally had larger estimated clonotype richness than memory subsets did. Sharing across a handful of donors was observed for 4.5% to 6.5% of naive CD4, about 4% of naive CD8, 2% to 2.5% of memory CD4, and about 0.4% of memory CD8 clonotypes.

From a lookup of the germline V gene (reference sequence), CDR1 and CDR2 are LNHNV and YYDKDF. The CDR3 goes from the cysteine to the phenylalanine over 15 residues. The CDR3 DNA has 45 bases and is translated from base 1. Trimming takes 5 bases from V and 0 bases from J, and the germline ends sit 13 bases apart. The donors were healthy, HIV-negative adults with no recently reported acute infections or vaccinations. Every donor was a Caucasian adult living in Nashville, Tennessee, USA. CD4+ T cells were enriched by magnetic negative selection, after which naive cells were positively selected on CD45RA and the negative fraction was taken as the memory subset. After blood collection by leukapheresis, PBMCs were isolated using Ficoll-Histopaque density gradient centrifugation and then cryopreserved in the vapor phase of liquid nitrogen. Purity and quantity of every magnetically sorted T cell population were checked by analytical flow cytometry. Each sorted fraction had its genomic DNA isolated and then quantified by UV absorbance on a Nanodrop 2000c.

Using the deep immunoSEQ assay, multiplex PCR amplified TCR CDR3 regions from genomic DNA. Genomic DNA extracted from each cell subset was distributed evenly over all wells of several immunoSEQ 96-well plates, and each plate served as one replicate. For sorted subsets, each replicate PCR was loaded with 200 to 250 ng genomic DNA, equivalent to some 31,000 T cell genomes. Purified libraries were measured with a Qubit 3.0 fluorometer, size-checked on a Bioanalyzer 2100, and measured again with the KAPA Library Quantification kit. Every immunoSEQ 96-well plate was sequenced on a dedicated single-read 150-cycle Illumina NextSeq 550 flow cell. From the authors' description of their analysis: Because the immunoSEQ output included only junctional sequences and no quality scores, the filtering could not be the same as the filtering used for full-length reads. Sequences were annotated with PyIR, a Python wrapper for IgBLAST v1.9, using IMGT germline references to assign V/J genes and CDR3. Reads with weak V/J assignments (E-value above 1e-6), missing CDR3, stop codons, out-of-frame junctions, or ambiguous translated residues were removed. V3J clonotypes were defined as sequences sharing the same inferred V gene, J gene, and CDR3 amino acid sequence. The percentage overlap between two repertoires was calculated by dividing the number of shared unique clonotypes by the size of the smaller repertoire. Repertoire richness was assessed with RTK rarefaction, the Chao1 estimator, and Recon v2.1 estimates of unobserved clonotypes. Generation probabilities for all TCRbeta clonotypes obtained by the gDNA method from a handful of donors were computed using OLGA. TCRdb provides this immuneACCESS table in a form limited to in-frame rearrangements. Some clones are lacking; in checked studies, under half of them reflect an unresolved V gene, and why the rest are absent is not known. That table gives V, J and clone size, and the DNA gave D and trimming. Within this sample are approximately 1,500,000 clones, with 95% to 99% of them counted one time only. In total, the top ten clones hold 0.4% to 0.45% of the sample.

The chain links TRBV15 with TRBJ1-1, with the D gene not confidently named. The sequencing input was naive CD4+ T cells sorted from blood. According to the study, the label for this sample's cell subset or site signals: CD45RA+ positively selected. This clonotype was sampled from a man aged 25-40 years in good health. The sequence in DNA is TGTGCCACCAGCGGATCGATTACAGTGAACACTGAAGCTTTCTTT. This is translated as CATSGSITVNTEAFF.